This T cell receptor beta chain was sequenced for a study of Tregs in tolerant kidney transplant recipients. Study-wide context: Sorting of CD4+CD25+CD127- cells followed approximately 3-day belatacept mixed lymphocyte reactions, sometimes with roughly 5-day graft donor restimulation. Study findings and constraints: Biological reproducibility was not directly addressed, but technical replication error appeared minimal.

Concerning this clone: Its antigen is unknown.

Some clones are missing from TCRdb's copy, which holds only in-frame ones; the method was immunoSEQ multiplex PCR. The sample includes approximately 19,000 clones, roughly two thirds of them seen just once. The sample consisted of Tregs from blood cultured with allogeneic cells. The clonotype originates from a human donor in good health.

CDR3 protein: CASTRTGSYEQYF. For the CDR3, the DNA is TGTGCCAGCACAAGGACAGGGTCCTACGAGCAGTACTTC. V is TRBV2 and J is TRBJ2-7, with 8 bases aligning to TRBD1. CDR3 length equals 13 residues. V gave up 7 bases and J gave up 1 base; unmatched junction bases: 3. The germline V gene has CDR1 SNHLY and CDR2 FYNNEI.